The present TCR beta chain was sequenced within a study of blood T cells in healthy people across ages. Study-wide results and limits: Across the age range, TCR beta diversity per million T cells fell in a roughly linear way.

Points on this clonotype: Its antigen is not identified.

A second PCR of about 7 to 12 cycles used a sample-barcoded 5' primer and a J-beta primer mix. Each CDR3 protein is one row after TCRdb ran MiXCR on the 5' RACE reads. This sample has roughly 570,000 distinct CDR3 sequences, with 27% found just once. The CDR3 consists of 14 residues. Germline V gene sequence: CDR1 SGHDN, CDR2 FVKESK. The clonotype comes from a woman in her 70s in good health. The source material was blood. The chain links TRBV14 to TRBJ2-5, with a tentative D call TRBD1 (5 bases). The J call is doubtful: the DNA matches TRBJ2-7 better. This CDR3 is CASNPDLGPYEQYF. Written as DNA, the CDR3 is TGTGCCAGCAACCCTGACTTGGGGCCCTACGAGCAGTACTTC.